This T cell receptor beta chain was observed in a study of blood T cells in healthy people across ages. Study-level information: In model experiments, template switching was able to capture about one barcoded beta molecule for every two T cells that were present.

Findings and limits, study-wide: Greater diversity and more naive CD4+ cells were seen in long-lived donors than in aged donors. Researchers deemed the diversity estimates from one million T cells underestimates.

The germline gives CDR1 SEHNR, CDR2 FQNEAQ (reference sequence). Trimming removed 9 bases from V and 5 bases from J; junction bases left unmatched: 7. This CDR3 comprises 14 residues. This clonotype showed up just a few times. The antigen is unknown. For the second PCR, which ran for about 7 to 12 cycles, a sample-barcoded 5' primer and a J-beta primer mix were used. TCRdb reprocessed the 5' RACE reads via MiXCR and lists one record per CDR3 protein. The sample carries about 1.5 million distinct CDR3 sequences, about 45% recorded once. The source of this sequence is a woman under 30 in good health. The chain couples TRBV7-9 to TRBJ2-1; 10 nucleotides align to TRBD2. The sequenced material came from blood. CDR3 sequence: CASPGGLANNEQFF. The DNA of the CDR3 is TGTGCCAGTCCAGGGGGACTAGCGAACAATGAGCAGTTCTTC.